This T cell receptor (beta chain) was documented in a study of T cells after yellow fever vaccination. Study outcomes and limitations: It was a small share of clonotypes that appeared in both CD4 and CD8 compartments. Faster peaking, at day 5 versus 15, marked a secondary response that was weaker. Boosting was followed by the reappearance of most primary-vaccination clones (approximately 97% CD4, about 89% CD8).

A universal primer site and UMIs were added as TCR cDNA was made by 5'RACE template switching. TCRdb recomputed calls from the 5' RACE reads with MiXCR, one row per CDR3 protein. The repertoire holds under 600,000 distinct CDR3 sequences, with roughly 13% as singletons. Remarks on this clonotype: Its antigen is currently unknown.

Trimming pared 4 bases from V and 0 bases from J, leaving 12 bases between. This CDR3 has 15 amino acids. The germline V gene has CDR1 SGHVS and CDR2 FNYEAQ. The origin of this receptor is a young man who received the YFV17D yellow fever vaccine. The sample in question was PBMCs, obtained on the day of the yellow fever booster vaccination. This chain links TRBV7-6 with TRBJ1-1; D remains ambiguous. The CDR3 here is CASSSSPFVNTEAFF. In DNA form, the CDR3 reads TGTGCCAGCAGCTCTAGTCCATTTGTGAACACTGAAGCTTTCTTT.